The 11 T cell receptor beta chains reported below all come from one sample, sequenced in a study of T-cell reconstitution after alpha-beta-depleted transplantation in children. Preparation of the TCRbeta library was carried out with unique molecular identifiers. TCRdb used MiXCR to reprocess the PCR reads, holding one entry per CDR3 protein. The profile covers 450,000 to 500,000 distinct CDR3 sequences, with about an eighth appearing a single time and about 5.6% taken by the ten largest. The sequences come from PBMCs from the stem cell graft donor, collected from the stem cell graft. The origin of the receptors is a human donor who donated a stem cell graft to a child with combined immunodeficiency.

This clonotype was counted only a few times. V usage is TRBV29-1 and J usage is TRBJ2-1; 9 bases match TRBD2. The CDR3 runs to 18 residues. V dropped 6 bases and J dropped 4; count of bases not matched to a gene: 19. Germline-derived CDR1 and CDR2 are SQVTM and ANQGSEA. CDR3 sequence: CSVRGTTSGRNAYNEQFF. In DNA form, the CDR3 reads TGCAGCGTGAGAGGGACGACTAGCGGCCGGAACGCATACAATGAGCAGTTCTTC.

The V call is TRBV3-1, the J call TRBJ2-7; TRBD2 matches at 13 bases. The germline gives CDR1 LGHDT, CDR2 YNNKEL (reference sequence). J lost 4 bases, V lost 4 bases, and 4 bases had no gene match. The CDR3 spans 15 residues. This CDR3 is CASSRRLAGGYEQYF. The CDR3 region has the DNA TGTGCCAGCAGCCGGCGACTAGCGGGGGGATACGAGCAGTACTTC.

This clonotype was seen ten or more times. The CDR3 spells CASSYFGQGTDTQYF. CDR3 DNA sequence: TGTGCCAGCAGTTACTTCGGACAGGGGACAGATACGCAGTATTTT. The chain recombines TRBV6-5 with TRBJ2-3; 9 bases match TRBD1. The germline CDR1 and CDR2 sequences are MNHEY and SVGAGI. V was pared by 1 base and J by 3 bases, with 2 bases of the junction left unmatched. The CDR3 is 15 amino acids.

The rearrangement joins TRBV15 to TRBJ2-6, with a possible D match to TRBD1 (5 bases). Per germline, CDR1 LNHNV and CDR2 YYDKDF (reference sequence). V was pared by 0 bases and J by 1 base, with 13 bases between. The CDR3 length is 18 residues. CDR3 region: CATSRDTDTLSGANVLTF. The CDR3 nucleotides read TGTGCCACCAGCAGAGATACGGACACACTGTCTGGGGCCAACGTCCTGACTTTC.

J is TRBJ1-2 and V is TRBV29-1; D is uncertain. Trimming took off 0 bases at V and 2 bases at J, with 7 bases between the two ends. Germline V gene data show CDR1 as SQVTM and CDR2 as ANQGSEA. CDR3 size: 13 residues. As DNA, the CDR3 is TGCAGCGTTGAAGATCGCCCGAACTATGGCTACACCTTC. It codes for CSVEDRPNYGYTF.

At least ten counts were recorded for this clonotype. The J gene is TRBJ2-2, the V gene TRBV4-1; D not certain. CDR1 MGHRA and CDR2 YSYEKL come from the germline V gene. The CDR3 runs 15 residues. V lost 0 bases, J lost 4 bases, and 9 bases lay in between. CDR3 residues: CASSQDQIGTGELFF. CDR3 sequence (DNA): TGCGCCAGCAGCCAAGATCAGATAGGCACCGGGGAGCTGTTTTTT.

The V call is TRBV12-3 or TRBV12-4, the J call TRBJ2-1; D ambiguous. This CDR3 spans 15 amino acids. With 1 base removed from V and 4 bases from J, the gap between germline ends came to 11 bases. Written as DNA, the CDR3 is TGTGCCAGCAGTTTAGGGTTGTCAGCATACAATGAGCAGTTCTTC. Protein: CASSLGLSAYNEQFF.

In its sample, this clonotype was seen many times. The chain has TRBV27 and TRBJ2-3; 7 nucleotides align to TRBD2. The CDR3 totals 15 residues. With V trimmed by 4 bases and J by 4 bases, 8 bases remained unmatched. The germline CDR1 and CDR2 sequences are MNHEY and SMNVEV (reference sequence). CDR3: CASSSLREWSDTQYF. As DNA, the CDR3 is TGTGCCAGCAGTTCATTGCGGGAGTGGTCAGATACGCAGTATTTT.

This clonotype was observed a handful of times. This chain uses TRBV25-1 with TRBJ2-7; 7 nucleotides align to TRBD1. CDR3 size: 16 residues. The V gene's germline CDR1 is MGHDK and CDR2 SYGVNS. Germline trimming cut 5 bases from V and 0 bases from J; bases unmatched to any gene: 10. The CDR3 sequence is CASSKNRDSLSYEQYF. The CDR3 nucleotides read TGTGCCAGCAGTAAGAACCGGGACAGCCTCTCCTACGAGCAGTACTTC.

The J gene is TRBJ2-5, the V gene TRBV6-2 or TRBV6-3; D gene ambiguous. Trimming pared 2 bases from V and 0 bases from J, leaving 13 bases between. Germline values: CDR1 MNHEY, CDR2 SVGEGT. CDR3 length: 16 amino acids. CDR3 region: CASSYLQNPYQETQYF. CDR3 DNA sequence: TGTGCCAGCAGTTACCTCCAGAATCCCTACCAAGAGACCCAGTACTTC.

This clonotype occurred a few times. The rearrangement joins TRBV20-1 to TRBJ2-7; 8 bases are shared with TRBD2. Germline V lookup: CDR1 DFQATT, CDR2 SNEGSKA (reference sequence). Trimming at V came to 7 bases and at J to 4 bases, leaving 3 bases not matched to a gene. CDR3 length: 11 amino acids. The chain's CDR3 is CSVAGGYEQYF. The CDR3 nucleotides read TGCAGTGTCGCGGGGGGTTACGAGCAGTACTTC.